These 25 T cell receptor beta chains were sequenced from one sample in a study of technical replicates of blood from several donors. The data were produced by immunoSEQ multiplex PCR, yet TCRdb's version contains in-frame clones alone and is incomplete. The sample consists of about 90,000 clones, 85% to 95% of them appearing once. The sample taken for sequencing was T cells isolated from PBMCs. Source of these receptors: a human donor in good health.

V is TRBV18 and J is TRBJ1-6; TRBD1 matches at 10 bases. Trimming took 2 bases from V and 11 from J; bases not matched to a gene: 6. CDR3 length equals 15 residues. Germline V gene sequence: CDR1 KGHSH, CDR2 LQKENI. The chain's CDR3 is CASSPMTGGKAPLHF. As DNA, the CDR3 is TGTGCCAGCTCACCAATGACAGGGGGCAAGGCACCCCTCCACTTT.

The V gene is TRBV11-3, the J gene TRBJ2-3; 8 bases line up with TRBD1. Germline V gene lookup returns CDR1 SGHNT and CDR2 YENEEA. The CDR3 is 14 amino acids. Trimming cost V 3 bases and J 4 bases; bases outside gene matches: 3. The CDR3 reads CASSLPGQADTQYF. CDR3 sequence (DNA): TGTGCCAGCAGCTTGCCGGGACAGGCAGATACGCAGTATTTT.

This clone was picked up a small number of times. The chain is built from TRBV30 and TRBJ1-1; a possible D gene is TRBD1 (5 bases). V dropped 4 bases and J dropped 8 bases, with 8 bases sitting between them. From germline, CDR1 is GTSNPN and CDR2 SVGIG (reference sequence). CDR3 length equals 10 residues. The CDR3 DNA reads TGTGCCTGGACTGGGGCCGAAGCTTTCTTT. Protein: CAWTGAEAFF.

The rearrangement links TRBV18 to TRBJ2-7, with TRBD2 matching 12 bases. The CDR3 totals 14 residues. J gave up 5 bases and V 5 bases, and 4 bases lay outside the gene matches. Germline V gene data show CDR1 as KGHSH and CDR2 as LQKENI. CDR3 DNA: TGTGCCAGCTCAATGACTAGCGGGAGCCACGAGCAGTACTTC. It is translated as CASSMTSGSHEQYF.

This clone has just a few counts. The V and J genes are TRBV19 and TRBJ1-5; D might be TRBD1 (6 bases). The V end lost 6 bases, the J end lost 9 bases, and 9 bases lay between the germline ends. The CDR3 has 11 residues. From germline, CDR1 is LNHDA and CDR2 SQIVND (reference sequence). Here the CDR3 DNA reads TGTGCCAGTAGGCAACAGGGGCCCCAGCATTTT. This sequence encodes CASRQQGPQHF.

The rearrangement links TRBV5-1 to TRBJ2-6; D not certain. Germline CDR1 reads SGHRS; CDR2 reads YFSETQ. The CDR3 is 15 residues long. Trimming pared 4 bases from V and 0 bases from J, leaving 8 bases between. CDR3 region: CASSPTASGANVLTF. For the CDR3, the DNA is TGCGCCAGCAGCCCCACAGCCTCTGGGGCCAACGTCCTGACTTTC.

The J gene is TRBJ2-1, the V gene TRBV5-8; tentative D call: TRBD1 (6 bases). The germline V gene has CDR1 SGHTS and CDR2 YDEGEE. V shed 5 bases and J shed 10 bases, with 13 bases lying between them. The CDR3 is 12 amino acids. The CDR3 protein is CASSSTGLEQFF. The CDR3 coding sequence is TGTGCCAGCAGTTCCACAGGGTTGGAGCAGTTCTTC. The variable domain in full, completed from reference TRBV5-8 and TRBJ2-1, reads EAGVTQSPTHLIKTRGQQATLRCSPISGHTSVYWYQQALGLGLQFLLWYDEGEERNRGNFPPRFSGRQFPNYSSELNVNALELEDSALYLCASSSTGLEQFFGPGTRLTVL.

The chain employs TRBV7-9 and TRBJ2-7; 14 bases fit TRBD2. The CDR3 consists of 16 residues. Germline V gene data show CDR1 as SEHNR and CDR2 as FQNEAQ (reference sequence). The trim removed 5 bases at V and 6 bases at J, leaving 9 bases unmatched. The CDR3 here is CASSHSTGLAGAEQYF. The CDR3 region has the DNA TGTGCCAGCAGCCATTCTACGGGACTAGCGGGAGCCGAGCAGTACTTC.

V gene TRBV29-1 combines with J gene TRBJ2-1; 14 nucleotides align to TRBD2. With 1 base clipped from V and 1 base from J, the junction kept 9 bases outside the gene matches. Germline assignment: CDR1 SQVTM and CDR2 ANQGSEA. This CDR3 is 19 amino acids long. The CDR3 bases are TGCAGCGTTGAAGGGGGACTAGCGGGAGCCACCAGTTCCTACAATGAGCAGTTCTTC. It translates to CSVEGGLAGATSSYNEQFF.

The chain joins TRBV29-1 to TRBJ1-2, with 10 bases lining up with TRBD1. The CDR3 contains 11 residues. CDR1 and CDR2 (germline): SQVTM, ANQGSEA. After removal of 7 bases from V and 14 bases from J, the junction contained 10 bases not matched to a gene. Here the CDR3 reads CSATRQGARTF. CDR3 DNA: TGCAGCGCGACAAGACAGGGGGCCCGAACCTTC.

V gene TRBV14 combines with J gene TRBJ2-5; a weak D match, TRBD1 (5 bases). The ends were cut back, 2 bases at V and 2 bases at J, with 12 bases in the middle. Germline V gives CDR1 SGHDN, CDR2 FVKESK. This CDR3 has 15 amino acids. The CDR3 here is CASSQQGIRQETQYF. CDR3 coding DNA: TGTGCCAGCAGCCAACAGGGAATTCGGCAAGAGACCCAGTACTTC.

The chain combines TRBV9 with TRBJ1-1, with a tentative D call TRBD1 (5 bases). The CDR3 extends over 13 amino acids. Trimming removed 3 bases from V and 6 bases from J, with 12 bases in between. Germline loops: CDR1 SGDLS, CDR2 YYNGEE. The CDR3 is CASSGEGGAEAFF. The CDR3 DNA reads TGTGCCAGCAGCGGAGAGGGAGGGGCTGAAGCTTTCTTT. Complete variable domain (other parts from reference TRBV9 and TRBJ1-1): DSGVTQTPKHLITATGQRVTLRCSPRSGDLSVYWYQQSLDQGLQFLIQYYNGEERAKGNILERFSAQQFPDLHSELNLSSLELGDSALYFCASSGEGGAEAFFGQGTRLTVV.

The chain recombines TRBV5-6 with TRBJ2-7; TRBD2 agrees at 8 bases. The CDR3 totals 16 residues. V trimming: 4 bases; J trimming: 1 base; junction bases outside the gene matches: 10. Per germline, CDR1 SGHDT and CDR2 YYEEEE. The CDR3 nucleotides are TGTGCCAGCAGCAACTATGGCGGCGGGGGGTCCTACGAGCAGTACTTC. Its translation is CASSNYGGGGSYEQYF.

This clone was seen a few times. The CDR3 DNA sequence: TGCGCCAGCAGCCAGGCTTCAGGGGGCAATCAGCCCCAGCATTTT. Amino acid sequence: CASSQASGGNQPQHF. The chain combines TRBV4-1 with TRBJ1-5; D perhaps matches TRBD1 (6 bases). This CDR3 is built from 15 residues. V was cut by 3 bases and J by 2 bases, with 11 bases left in between. Germline V CDR1 and CDR2: MGHRA, YSYEKL.

The V gene is TRBV6-1, the J gene TRBJ1-2; 8 bases are a match to TRBD1. CDR3 length equals 15 residues. V shed 3 bases and J 8 bases; nucleotides not matched to a gene: 11. The germline V gene has CDR1 MNHNS and CDR2 SASEGT. The CDR3 DNA reads TGTGCCAGCAGTGACTTGGGTCAGGGGGCCCGCGGCTACACCTTC. It encodes CASSDLGQGARGYTF.

The chain carries TRBV5-5 and TRBJ1-1, with 8 bases aligning to TRBD1. CDR1 is SGHKS and CDR2 is YYEKEE in the germline V gene (reference sequence). After removal of 4 bases from V and 1 base from J, the junction contained 6 bases not matched to a gene. The CDR3 runs 15 residues. For the CDR3, the DNA is TGTGCCAGCAGCCCATGGACAGGGACGAACACTGAAGCTTTCTTT. As protein: CASSPWTGTNTEAFF.

This clone appeared a single time. The genes are TRBV9 and TRBJ1-2, with D perhaps matching TRBD1 (6 bases). Germline lookup yields CDR1 SGDLS and CDR2 YYNGEE. The germline V and J ends were trimmed by 0 bases and 4 bases, with 13 bases remaining between them. This CDR3 region has 15 residues. CDR3 sequence reads: CASSVGGGAGYGYTF. CDR3 DNA sequence: TGTGCCAGCAGCGTAGGTGGGGGGGCGGGCTATGGCTACACCTTC.

This chain joins TRBV28 and TRBJ2-7; 9 bases fit TRBD1. CDR3 size: 13 residues. Germline-derived CDR1 and CDR2 are MDHEN and SYDVKM. The V gene end was trimmed by 8 bases and the J gene end by 0 bases; junction bases not matched to a gene: 2. CDR3 in DNA: TGTGCCAGCTTGGACAGGGGCTCCTACGAGCAGTACTTC. Protein sequence: CASLDRGSYEQYF.

The chain carries TRBV19 and TRBJ2-1; 10 bases are a match to TRBD2. The CDR3 runs to 14 residues. CDR1 and CDR2 from the germline V gene are LNHDA and SQIVND (reference sequence). Trimming at V came to 6 bases and at J to 7 bases, leaving 6 bases not matched to a gene. As DNA, the CDR3 is TGTGCCAGTAGGCAGCGGGGGGGGTGGAATGAGCAGTTCTTC. Its translation: CASRQRGGWNEQFF.

The chain links TRBV5-1 to TRBJ2-3, with TRBD2 matching over 11 bases. V gave up 0 bases and J gave up 3 bases; unmatched junction bases: 3. Germline V gene lookup returns CDR1 SGHRS and CDR2 YFSETQ. The CDR3 is 16 residues long. The CDR3 DNA follows: TGCGCCAGCAGCTTGGCCGGGACTAGCGGAACAGATACGCAGTATTTT. Its protein is CASSLAGTSGTDTQYF.

The rearrangement links TRBV15 to TRBJ2-7; D might be TRBD2 (5 bases). V lost 0 bases to trimming and J lost 5 bases, with 11 bases between them. The CDR3 has 14 amino acids. Germline V CDR1 and CDR2: LNHNV, YYDKDF (reference sequence). The CDR3 DNA is TGTGCCACCAGCAGAGATACGGGGAGCCACGAGCAGTACTTC. It translates to CATSRDTGSHEQYF.

The chain uses TRBV11-2 and TRBJ2-3, with 7 nucleotides matching TRBD2. The CDR3 sequence is 15 residues long. In germline, CDR1 is SGHAT, CDR2 FQNNGV. Trimming at V came to 6 bases and at J to 6 bases, leaving 12 bases not matched to a gene. CDR3 sequence (DNA): TGTGCCAGCAGTCAATACATACTAGCGAAGGATACGCAGTATTTT. Encoded protein: CASSQYILAKDTQYF.

V is TRBV29-1 and J is TRBJ1-5, with D hard to call. V shed 0 bases and J shed 6 bases, with 6 bases lying between them. Germline CDR1 SQVTM, CDR2 ANQGSEA. The CDR3 runs to 12 residues. The CDR3 loop is CSVEEVGQPQHF. The CDR3 nucleotides read TGCAGCGTTGAAGAAGTCGGTCAGCCCCAGCATTTT.

The chain recombines TRBV5-1 with TRBJ2-1, with 12 bases that match TRBD2. V dropped 1 base and J dropped 6; count of bases not matched to a gene: 8. CDR1 is SGHRS and CDR2 is YFSETQ in the germline V gene. This CDR3 is 17 amino acids long. CDR3 nucleotides: TGCGCCAGCAGCTTGCGGCTAGCGGGAGGGCCGGGCAATGAGCAGTTCTTC. It codes for CASSLRLAGGPGNEQFF. The full variable domain, its missing parts supplied by reference TRBV5-1 and TRBJ2-1, is KAGVTQTPRYLIKTRGQQVTLSCSPISGHRSVSWYQQTPGQGLQFLFEYFSETQRNKGNFPGRFSGRQFSNSRSEMNVSTLELGDSALYLCASSLRLAGGPGNEQFFGPGTRLTVL.

V gene TRBV28 combines with J gene TRBJ2-1, with D perhaps TRBD2 (5 bases). CDR3 length equals 18 residues. From germline, CDR1 is MDHEN and CDR2 SYDVKM. Trimming removed 2 bases at V and 7 bases at J, with 24 bases between. CDR3 residues: CASSLEGLGWESGNEQFF. For the CDR3, the DNA is TGTGCCAGCAGTTTAGAAGGTCTGGGATGGGAATCGGGGAATGAGCAGTTCTTC.